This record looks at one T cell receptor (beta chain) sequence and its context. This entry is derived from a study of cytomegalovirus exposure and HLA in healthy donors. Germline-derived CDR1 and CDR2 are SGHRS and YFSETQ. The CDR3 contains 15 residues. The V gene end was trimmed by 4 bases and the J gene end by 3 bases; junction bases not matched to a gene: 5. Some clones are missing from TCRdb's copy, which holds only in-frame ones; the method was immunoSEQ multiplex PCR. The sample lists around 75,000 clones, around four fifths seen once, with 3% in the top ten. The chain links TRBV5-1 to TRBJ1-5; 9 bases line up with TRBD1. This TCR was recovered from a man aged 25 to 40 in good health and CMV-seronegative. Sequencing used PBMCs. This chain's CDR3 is CASSAGTGYNQPQHF. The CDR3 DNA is TGCGCCAGCAGCGCCGGGACAGGGTACAATCAGCCCCAGCATTTT.